Listed here are 23 T cell receptor beta chains from one sample, sequenced in a study of cytomegalovirus exposure and HLA in healthy donors. This PCR relied on a set of 60 Vbeta primers and 13 Jbeta primers. Profiled with immunoSEQ multiplex PCR; TCRdb holds only in-frame clones, not every one. The data hold about 52,000 clones, with around 66% observed a single time. Sequenced: PBMCs. These TCRs come from a young man in good health and CMV-seronegative.

The J gene is TRBJ1-1, the V gene TRBV21-1; the DNA was not compared with TRBD1, the D call given in the table. TRBV21-1 is an annotated pseudogene. The CDR3 totals 15 residues. CDR3 loop: CASSKGGTGVAEAFF. The DNA for the CDR3 is TGTGCCAGCAGCAAAGGCGGGACAGGGGTGGCTGAAGCTTTCTTT.

This clone has only a few counts. CDR3 DNA: TGTGCCAGCACCGAGCAGAACACTGAAGCTTTCTTT. Translated, it gives CASTEQNTEAFF. J is TRBJ1-1 and V is TRBV28, with no clear D. The V gene's germline CDR1 is MDHEN and CDR2 SYDVKM. Deletions cut 7 bases from V and 1 base from J, with 7 bases between. This CDR3 contains 12 residues. Complete variable domain (other parts from reference TRBV28 and TRBJ1-1): DVKVTQSSRYLVKRTGEKVFLECVQDMDHENMFWYRQDPGLGLRLIYFSYDVKMKEKGDIPEGYSVSREKKERFSLILESASTNQTSMYLCASTEQNTEAFFGQGTRLTVV.

The chain couples TRBV30 to TRBJ2-7, with a weak D call TRBD2 (6 bases). The CDR3 totals 16 residues. From germline, CDR1 is GTSNPN and CDR2 SVGIG (reference sequence). The V and J ends lost 3 bases and 1 base respectively, with 19 bases between them. The CDR3 reads CAWSQNKGTFSYEQYF. The CDR3 DNA reads as TGTGCCTGGAGCCAAAACAAAGGGACTTTTTCCTACGAGCAGTACTTC.

The V gene is TRBV28, the J gene TRBJ2-7, with D unresolved. The germline gives CDR1 MDHEN, CDR2 SYDVKM. The CDR3 extends over 12 amino acids. Trimming took 2 bases from V and 4 from J, leaving 6 bases between them. CDR3 loop: CASSLDGYEQYF. The CDR3 DNA reads TGTGCCAGCAGTTTAGACGGGTACGAGCAGTACTTC.

The chain uses TRBV7-3 and TRBJ1-6; a possible D gene is TRBD1 (6 bases). The germline V gene has CDR1 SGHTA and CDR2 FQGTGA. Trimming pared 5 bases from V and 6 bases from J, leaving 14 bases between. The CDR3 length is 15 residues. In DNA, the CDR3 is TGTGCCAGCAGCGCATCGACAGGCGCTAATTCACCCCTCCACTTT. This encodes CASSASTGANSPLHF.

This clone was observed a few times. The chain combines TRBV30 with TRBJ2-1, with 7 bases aligning to TRBD2. V lost 0 bases to trimming and J lost 15 bases; unmatched junction nucleotides: 11. From germline, CDR1 is GTSNPN and CDR2 SVGIG (reference sequence). CDR3 length: 13 residues. The CDR3 protein is CAWSVMSVGLRFF. The DNA of the CDR3 is TGTGCCTGGAGTGTAATGAGTGTGGGACTAAGGTTCTTC.

The rearrangement uses TRBV7-2 and TRBJ2-1; 7 nucleotides align to TRBD1. The germline gives CDR1 SGHTA, CDR2 FQGNSA. The junction had 4 bases not matched to a gene; V was cut back by 5 bases and J by 0 bases. The CDR3 loop spans 15 amino acids. The CDR3 sequence is CASSLRDSSYNEQFF. CDR3 nucleotide sequence: TGTGCCAGCAGCCTTCGGGACAGCTCCTACAATGAGCAGTTCTTC.

This chain uses TRBV4-3 with TRBJ1-3, with D possibly matching TRBD1 (5 bases). Germline V gene sequence: CDR1 LGHNA, CDR2 YSLEER. V was clipped by 3 bases and J by 2 bases, with 14 bases between them. This CDR3 is 16 amino acids long. CDR3 coding DNA: TGCGCCAGCAGCCAGTCCGGTCGGGGGGCTGGAAACACCATATATTTT. Its protein is CASSQSGRGAGNTIYF.

This clone has just a few counts. This sequence joins TRBV6-1 and TRBJ2-3; TRBD2 matches 7 bases. This CDR3 contains 13 residues. Germline V gene sequence: CDR1 MNHNS, CDR2 SASEGT. V dropped 6 bases and J dropped 3; count of bases not matched to a gene: 3. CDR3 protein: CASSERDTDTQYF. The CDR3 region has the DNA TGTGCCAGCAGCGAGCGGGATACAGATACGCAGTATTTT.

V usage is TRBV10-3 and J usage is TRBJ1-1; 7 positions agree with TRBD1. The CDR3 has 15 residues. Germline assignment: CDR1 ENHRY and CDR2 SYGVKD. Losses at the gene ends were 3 bases for V and 1 base for J; bases not matched to a gene: 5. The CDR3 is CAISDSGQPNTEAFF. CDR3 nucleotides: TGTGCCATCAGTGATTCGGGACAGCCGAACACTGAAGCTTTCTTT.

This rearrangement joins TRBV15 to TRBJ2-7; 9 bases agree with TRBD1. V was pared by 5 bases and J by 7 bases, with 9 bases of the junction left unmatched. The CDR3 loop spans 14 amino acids. Germline V gene lookup returns CDR1 LNHNV and CDR2 YYDKDF (reference sequence). The chain's CDR3 is CATSADRGLGEQYF. In DNA, the CDR3 is TGTGCCACCAGCGCCGACAGGGGGTTGGGGGAGCAGTACTTC.

The genes are TRBV11-3 and TRBJ2-3, with D uncertain. Germline V gene lookup returns CDR1 SGHNT and CDR2 YENEEA. V was pared by 3 bases and J by 0 bases, with 10 bases between. CDR3 length: 15 residues. For the CDR3, the DNA is TGTGCCAGCAGCTTTGGCCAGAAAAGCACAGATACGCAGTATTTT. Its translation: CASSFGQKSTDTQYF.

The gene calls are TRBV7-2 and TRBJ1-5, with unresolved D. Germline assignment: CDR1 SGHTA and CDR2 FQGNSA. This CDR3 has 15 amino acids. Trimming shortened V by 1 base and J by 0 bases, and 7 bases separated the two germline ends. The CDR3 loop reads CASSLEQISNQPQHF. The CDR3 DNA follows: TGTGCCAGCAGCTTAGAACAGATTAGCAATCAGCCCCAGCATTTT.

The chain recombines TRBV14 with TRBJ1-2; D is undetermined. The CDR3 consists of 15 residues. The ends were cut back, 0 bases at V and 8 bases at J, with 16 bases in the middle. The germline V gene has CDR1 SGHDN and CDR2 FVKESK. As DNA, the CDR3 is TGTGCCAGCAGCCAAGATAGCCCGGGGTTAGGCGGCTACACCTTC. Translated: CASSQDSPGLGGYTF. Together with reference TRBV14 and TRBJ1-2, the CDR3 gives the full variable domain: EAGVTQFPSHSVIEKGQTVTLRCDPISGHDNLYWYRRVMGKEIKFLLHFVKESKQDESGMPNNRFLAERTGGTYSTLKVQPAELEDSGVYFCASSQDSPGLGGYTFGSGTRLTVV.

This chain links TRBV4-1 with TRBJ2-3; 9 nucleotides line up with TRBD2. This CDR3 spans 16 amino acids. Germline V gene data show CDR1 as MGHRA and CDR2 as YSYEKL. With V trimmed by 4 bases and J by 6 bases, 11 bases remained unmatched. The chain's CDR3 is CASSLLAAGGFDTQYF. The DNA for the CDR3 is TGCGCCAGCAGCCTCCTCGCCGCGGGAGGGTTCGATACGCAGTATTTT.

The gene calls are TRBV7-2 and TRBJ1-1, with 9 nucleotides matching TRBD1. V shed 5 bases, J shed 7 bases, and the junction held 11 bases outside the gene matches. Germline CDR1 SGHTA, CDR2 FQGNSA. This CDR3 spans 15 amino acids. The CDR3 spells CASSLTTGGAGEAFF. The CDR3 DNA is TGTGCCAGCAGCCTGACGACAGGGGGGGCCGGTGAAGCTTTCTTT.

In this sample, this clone turned up a few times. This chain connects TRBV7-9 to TRBJ1-5; 8 bases align to TRBD1. Unmatched junction bases numbered 13, after V lost 6 bases and J lost 3 bases. The V gene's germline CDR1 is SEHNR and CDR2 FQNEAQ (reference sequence). The CDR3 sequence is 17 residues long. For the CDR3, the DNA is TGTGCCAGCAGAAAAGAGGGCGGGACAGGAGTCAATCAGCCCCAGCATTTT. It is translated as CASRKEGGTGVNQPQHF.

The CDR3 DNA sequence: TGTGCCAGCAGCGCTCGGTACAATGAGCAGTTCTTC. This codes for CASSARYNEQFF. The chain carries TRBV9 and TRBJ2-1; D is uncertain. The length of the CDR3 is 12 residues. Germline V CDR1 and CDR2: SGDLS, YYNGEE. V lost 3 bases and J 4 bases, leaving 5 bases between the germline ends.

V is TRBV7-9 and J is TRBJ2-1; 8 positions agree with TRBD2. Germline CDR1 SEHNR, CDR2 FQNEAQ (reference sequence). This CDR3 has 14 residues. J lost 7 bases, V lost 2 bases, and 4 bases had no gene match. The CDR3 region has the DNA TGTGCCAGCAGCTTAAGCGGGAGTTGGAATGAGCAGTTCTTC. Protein: CASSLSGSWNEQFF.

The chain links TRBV5-4 to TRBJ2-3; the D gene is possibly TRBD2 (5 bases). The CDR3 has 16 amino acids. The germline gives CDR1 SGHNT, CDR2 YYREEE (reference sequence). V lost 3 bases, J lost 0 bases, and 14 bases lay in between. CDR3 sequence reads: CASSSPGRTSTDTQYF. CDR3 in DNA: TGTGCCAGCAGCTCCCCCGGCAGGACTAGCACAGATACGCAGTATTTT.

V is TRBV27 and J is TRBJ2-2, with D perhaps TRBD2 (6 bases). CDR1 is MNHEY, CDR2 SMNVEV, per germline (reference sequence). The CDR3 is 14 residues long. Deletions cut 0 bases from V and 5 bases from J, with 7 bases between. CDR3 region: CASSLSGTTGELFF. CDR3 nucleotides: TGTGCCAGCAGTTTATCGGGGACTACCGGGGAGCTGTTTTTT.

The chain links TRBV28 to TRBJ1-4; D is uncertain. The germline V gene has CDR1 MDHEN and CDR2 SYDVKM. Trimming left V 1 base short and J 3 bases short, with 9 bases between. This CDR3 is 15 amino acids long. As DNA, the CDR3 is TGTGCCAGCAGTTTATCGGGAGGAGCTAATGAAAAACTGTTTTTT. Its translation: CASSLSGGANEKLFF.

The chain couples TRBV9 to TRBJ2-3, with D maybe TRBD1 (5 bases). Trimming stripped 0 bases from V and 2 bases from J, with 10 bases between. The CDR3 sequence is 15 residues long. In germline, CDR1 is SGDLS, CDR2 YYNGEE. CDR3 residues: CASSVDYRITDTQYF. CDR3 coding DNA: TGTGCCAGCAGCGTAGACTACAGGATCACAGATACGCAGTATTTT.